The present TCR beta chain was sequenced within a study of regulatory T cells in long-lasting Graves disease (dated by TCRdb to the early 2020s). For the study in its entirety: Newly diagnosed Graves' disease patients had taken antithyroid drugs for less than 3 months. Peripheral blood TCR sequencing and RNA sequencing compared persistent Graves' disease patients with newly diagnosed Graves' disease patients. The study was registered as a clinical trial and conducted in China. A total of about 35 samples underwent TCR sequencing: about 13 from persistent and about 20 from newly diagnosed Graves' disease patients.

This clonotype has ten or more counts. There is no known antigen for this receptor. No base-level quality is on record; no much larger clone is a single base apart. Sequences DFQATT (CDR1) and SNEGSKA (CDR2) are obtained from the germline V gene (reference sequence). V and J are trimmed by 4 bases and 5 bases, and the gene matches miss 4 bases of the junction. The CDR3 numbers 12 residues from cysteine through phenylalanine. Here the CDR3 DNA is all that survives: 36 bases in frame from base 1. The library was obtained by multiplex PCR. TCRdb lists the instrument as Illumina HiSeq 4000. iRepertoire HTBI primers and Arm-PCR amplification of CDR3 regions were used to construct TCR beta libraries. Gel purification was performed on PCR products prior to sequencing. In the original analysis: Across samples, around 62 TRBV and roughly 13 TRBJ segments were identified and used for gene usage analysis of CDR3 amino acid clonotypes. Filtered high-quality paired reads were merged into contigs using COPE and FqMerger. Contigs were aligned with BLAST to IMGT TRBV, TRBD and TRBJ reference genes, and CDR3 was defined per IMGT. Clonotypes above 0.1% frequency were classified as highly expanded clones. Shannon entropy was used to measure repertoire diversity, and the Gini coefficient was used to measure V-J evenness. Clonotypes shared by more than one individual were considered public. Clones were called with MiXCR by TCRdb after fastp trimmed the public reads at Q25, and only in-frame beta chains were retained. Rows are combined by CDR3 protein, so each entry shows the most common genes and DNA. TCRdb, rather than the study authors, made the V and J calls. The sample table records some 560,000 distinct CDR3 sequences; about 16% of these occur just once. Around 25% of the sample is taken by the ten largest.

The time point label corresponds to: newly diagnosed GD, antithyroid drugs for less than 3 months. RNA was extracted from PBMCs in TRIzol for both TCR sequencing and RNA sequencing. The diagnosis of Graves' disease followed American Thyroid Association guidelines. Recruitment of patients was carried out at an endocrinology department in Xi'an, China. From each patient, around 9 milliliters of peripheral blood was collected into an EDTA anticoagulant tube. Ficoll Paque Plus density gradient separation was used to isolate PBMCs, and no further T cell sorting was performed. RNA quality was checked with an Agilent 2100 Bioanalyzer and agarose gel, and concentration with a NanoDrop 2000. Paper-wide results and their limitations: The authors noted that the small sample size was a limitation that may lower accuracy. Persistent disease showed preferential use of TRBV28, TRBJ1-2 and TRBJ2-5, whereas newly diagnosed disease favored TRBV20-1 and TRBJ2-1. Persistent Graves' disease patients showed lower TCR Shannon entropy and fewer highly expanded clones than newly diagnosed patients, suggesting clonal expansion. Peripheral blood alone was examined, since thyroid tissue, which constituted the primary lesion, could not be accessed. Persistent patients shared more public clonotypes among themselves (around 3,000) than newly diagnosed patients did (nearly 1,000). Only the TCR beta chain was sequenced and analyzed.

The data also belong to a second study, concerning T cells in Graves' hyperthyroidism and ophthalmopathy. Per that second paper: Graves' hyperthyroidism was defined as stable when no progression to ophthalmopathy occurred over 18 months of follow-up. Hyperthyroidism patients were newly diagnosed, had a disease duration of under 2 months, and were aged 18 to 65 years. Any patient with an uncontrolled infection, another autoimmune disease, pregnancy or lactation was excluded. Diagnoses were established on the basis of clinical symptoms, serum thyroxine and TRAb, thyroid ultrasound, and orbital computed tomography. A first-round RT-PCR of the TCR CDR3 used the HTBI primer set with the Qiagen OneStep RT-PCR kit. Most expanded thyroid clonotypes (frequency above 0.001) were also detected in blood, a finding suggesting that blood repertoires may reflect thyroid immune responses. A model built on a 13 V-J signature distinguished ophthalmopathy from stable hyperthyroidism, reaching approximately 89% sensitivity and about 81% specificity in cross-validation and 80%/75% in testing. In validation, the model predicted progression to ophthalmopathy with about 71% sensitivity and less than 80% specificity, a median of around 6.6 months before onset. A discovery cohort of 95 to 100 patients, approximately 45 with Graves' ophthalmopathy and 55 to 65 with stable Graves' hyperthyroidism, was used to find distinguishing TCR V-J signatures. Prospective prediction of ophthalmopathy was tested in an independent validation cohort of 18 hyperthyroidism patients and 17 patients who later progressed to ophthalmopathy. The approximately 97 discovery patients were randomly divided into training and test sets at a 7:3 ratio. In addition, the study compared T-cell repertoires in thyroid tissue and in blood from roughly 6 Graves' hyperthyroidism patients. After sampling, hyperthyroidism patients received methimazole starting at 30 mg daily, and ophthalmopathy patients received high-dose intravenous methylprednisolone. A second multiplex PCR round built the libraries, followed by size selection and purification. Sequencing of the libraries was done on an Illumina HiSeq2000 using paired-end 100 bp reads. SOAPnuke was used to process the raw data, throwing out any read that contained adapters or uncalled bases, had a mean Phred below 15, or lacked an exact constant-primer or identifier match. COPE v1.2.5 was used to merge high-quality paired reads, and clonotypes were defined as unique nucleotide sequences. MiTCR v1.1 was used to align clonotypes to the IMGT TRBV, TRBD and TRBJ reference segments. The analysis included only V-J combinations with a frequency above 0.0001, which together covered roughly 99% of the repertoires. The TCS score was defined as the ratio of F50 (clonal expansion) to E x V (chaos), calculated using BLOSUM62-based TCRdist between CDR3 peptides within each V-J. Welch's t-statistics and random forest reduced 500 to 550 V-J features to roughly 13, which were used in a naive Bayes classifier (R e1071). Sample size was not statistically predetermined, and blinding of investigators to group allocation was not performed. The paper reports TCR Vbeta CDR3 sequencing of over 130 peripheral blood samples: 43 ophthalmopathy, fewer than 80 hyperthyroidism and 17 progressor patients.

The source material was peripheral blood mononuclear cells (PBMCs), sampled at new diagnosis, from a patient treated with antithyroid drugs. This sequence originates from a woman aged 35-65 years with Graves disease. Donor details come from another sample of the same person, matched by shared clones. This chain joins TRBV20-1 to TRBJ2-7; TRBD1 matches 8 bases in the middle. The CDR3 sequence is CSATGGADEQYF. The DNA reads TGCAGTGCTACAGGGGGCGCGGACGAGCAGTACTTC.